These 14 T cell receptor beta chains originate from one sample sequenced in a study of blood T cells in healthy people across ages. A J-beta primer mix and a sample-barcoded 5' primer were used in a second PCR of roughly 6 to 12 cycles. TCRdb reprocessed the 5' RACE reads with MiXCR, giving one entry per CDR3 protein. The data show about 1.6 million distinct CDR3 sequences, roughly 32% seen once. Sequencing was carried out using blood. Every receptor here comes from a woman between 25 and 40 years old in good health.

The table lists this clonotype with a few counts. V is TRBV12-3 or TRBV12-4 and J is TRBJ2-5, with 7 nucleotides matching TRBD1. Trimming at V came to 6 bases and at J to 1 base, leaving 11 bases not matched to a gene. The CDR3 is 16 amino acids. The CDR3 nucleotides read TGTGCCAGCAGCCTGGCGCCACAGGGGACCCAAGAGACCCAGTACTTC. Encoded protein: CASSLAPQGTQETQYF.

The chain employs TRBV7-8 and TRBJ2-7; D is undetermined. V lost 4 bases and J lost 2, with 15 bases in between. Germline-derived CDR1 and CDR2 are SGHVS and FQNEAQ. This CDR3 has 15 residues. This CDR3 reads CASSSGPIPTYEQYF. The DNA for the CDR3 is TGTGCCAGCAGCTCCGGGCCCATCCCTACCTACGAGCAGTACTTC.

This clonotype was seen only a few times. The DNA for the CDR3 is TGTGCCAGCAGTCCCGGGACAGGTGCCCGGCAGTGGTACCAAGAGACCCAGTACTTC. Translating gives CASSPGTGARQWYQETQYF. The chain is built from TRBV27 and TRBJ2-5; 8 bases line up with TRBD1. The CDR3 is 19 amino acids. Germline-derived CDR1 and CDR2 are MNHEY and SMNVEV (reference sequence). Trimming at V came to 5 bases and at J to 0 bases, leaving 17 bases not matched to a gene.

This clonotype came up a few times. The V gene is TRBV30, the J gene TRBJ2-1; D is ambiguous. Trimming stripped 0 bases from V and 7 bases from J, with 7 bases between. Germline V gene data show CDR1 as GTSNPN and CDR2 as SVGIG (reference sequence). The CDR3 runs 12 residues. For the CDR3, the DNA is TGTGCCTGGAGTGTACGGCTTAATGAGCAGTTCTTC. Translating it yields CAWSVRLNEQFF.

This clonotype has a single count. The junction differs from germline at one of its ends, possibly a read error. J is TRBJ1-1 and V is TRBV3-1; D is unclear. This CDR3 region has 15 residues. Germline CDR1 is LGHDT and CDR2 is YNNKEL (reference sequence). The CDR3 DNA sequence: TGTGCCTGCAGCCTTAGGGCCGGAATGAACACTGAGGCTTTCTTT. Protein: CACSLRAGMNTEAFF.

The V gene is TRBV7-9, the J gene TRBJ2-7; 9 nucleotides align to TRBD2. The V gene end was trimmed by 5 bases and the J gene end by 5 bases; junction bases not matched to a gene: 22. The CDR3 runs 19 residues. Looked up from germline, CDR1 is SEHNR and CDR2 is FQNEAQ (reference sequence). The DNA for the CDR3 is TGTGCCAGCAGCACGAGCCAGACCTCTAGCGGGACATCACCCGACGAGCAGTACTTC. It specifies CASSTSQTSSGTSPDEQYF. Full variable domain (rest looked up from reference TRBV7-9 and TRBJ2-7): DTGVSQNPRHKITKRGQNVTFRCDPISEHNRLYWYRQTLGQGPEFLTYFQNEAQLEKSRLLSDRFSAERPKGSFSTLEIQRTEQGDSAMYLCASSTSQTSSGTSPDEQYFGPGTRLTVT.

The rearrangement uses TRBV12-3 or TRBV12-4 and TRBJ2-7; 8 bases map to TRBD1. V shed 6 bases, J shed 0 bases, and the junction held 7 bases outside the gene matches. The CDR3 is made up of 15 amino acids. The CDR3 region is CASSGTGRTSYEQYF. In DNA form, the CDR3 reads TGTGCCAGCAGCGGGACAGGACGAACCTCCTACGAGCAGTACTTC.

Remarks on this clonotype: Germline and junction disagree at one end, which may indicate a read error. This chain uses TRBV4-1 with TRBJ2-3; 11 bases agree with TRBD2. Germline V lookup: CDR1 MGHRA, CDR2 YSYEKL. The length of the CDR3 is 20 residues. CDR3 residues: CANSQGEVAGGMGSTDTQYF. CDR3 DNA sequence: TGCGCCAACAGCCAAGGTGAGGTAGCGGGAGGGATGGGTTCCACAGATACGCAGTATTTT.

The chain combines TRBV20-1 with TRBJ2-1; 7 bases are a match to TRBD2. The CDR3 loop spans 14 amino acids. CDR1 is DFQATT, CDR2 SNEGSKA, per germline (reference sequence). The junction had 1 base not matched to a gene; V was cut back by 2 bases and J by 0 bases. Written as DNA, the CDR3 is TGCAGTGCTAGAAGCGGGACCTCCTACAATGAGCAGTTCTTC. Encoded protein: CSARSGTSYNEQFF.

The chain is built from TRBV20-1 and TRBJ1-4; D ambiguous. CDR3 length: 16 amino acids. V was clipped by 1 base and J by 1 base, with 13 bases between them. Per germline, CDR1 DFQATT and CDR2 SNEGSKA (reference sequence). The CDR3 region has the DNA TGCAGTGCTAGAGGTCTGACGGACGGAACTAATGAAAAACTGTTTTTT. Translation: CSARGLTDGTNEKLFF.

This clonotype has at least ten counts. The chain is built from TRBV29-1 and TRBJ2-7, with a tentative D call TRBD2 (5 bases). This CDR3 has 12 residues. The germline CDR1 and CDR2 sequences are SQVTM and ANQGSEA. The ends were cut back, 4 bases at V and 6 bases at J, with 13 bases in the middle. The CDR3 DNA reads as TGCAGCGTTGGTCCGGGGAGCGGCGAGCAGTACTTC. It is translated as CSVGPGSGEQYF.

This clonotype was detected a few times. V usage is TRBV6-5 and J usage is TRBJ2-7, with D possibly being TRBD2 (6 bases). The CDR3 has 15 amino acids. Per the germline V gene, CDR1 is MNHEY and CDR2 is SVGAGI. Trimming removed 3 bases from V and 3 bases from J, with 15 bases in between. The CDR3 bases are TGTGCCAGCAGTTATGGGGGAGGTTCCATCTACGAGCAGTACTTC. Protein: CASSYGGGSIYEQYF.

The table lists this clonotype with many counts. The chain employs TRBV29-1 and TRBJ2-5; TRBD2 is a possible D gene (5 bases). The CDR3 covers 13 residues. Germline V gene sequence: CDR1 SQVTM, CDR2 ANQGSEA. With 6 bases removed from V and 1 base from J, the gap between germline ends came to 12 bases. The CDR3 nucleotides read TGCAGCGTCCTCGCGGGCATCCAAGAGACCCAGTACTTC. This codes for CSVLAGIQETQYF.

CDR3 region: CASSRARGGWNEQFF. The CDR3 DNA follows: TGTGCCAGCAGCCGTGCGCGGGGGGGCTGGAATGAGCAGTTCTTC. The rearrangement joins TRBV14 to TRBJ2-1; 9 positions agree with TRBD2. This CDR3 is built from 15 residues. Per the germline V gene, CDR1 is SGHDN and CDR2 is FVKESK. The trim removed 4 bases at V and 7 bases at J, leaving 8 bases unmatched.